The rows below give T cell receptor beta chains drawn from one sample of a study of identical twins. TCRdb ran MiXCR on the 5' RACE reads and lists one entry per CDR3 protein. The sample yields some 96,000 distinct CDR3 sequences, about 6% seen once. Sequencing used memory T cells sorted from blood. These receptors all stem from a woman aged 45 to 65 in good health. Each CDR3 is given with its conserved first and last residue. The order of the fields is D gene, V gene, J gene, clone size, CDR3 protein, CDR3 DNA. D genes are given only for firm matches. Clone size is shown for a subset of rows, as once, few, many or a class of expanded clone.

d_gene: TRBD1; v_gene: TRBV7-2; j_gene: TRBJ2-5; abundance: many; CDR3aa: CASSPRGQGAIARTQYF; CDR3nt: TGTGCCAGCAGCCCCCGGGGACAGGGGGCGATAGCGAGGACCCAGTACTTC
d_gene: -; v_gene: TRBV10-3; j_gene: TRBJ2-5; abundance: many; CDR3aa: CATSRGGEETQYF; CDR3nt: TGTGCCACCAGCCGGGGTGGGGAAGAGACCCAGTACTTC
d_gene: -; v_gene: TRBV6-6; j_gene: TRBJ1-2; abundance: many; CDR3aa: CASNFMTSLGYGYTF; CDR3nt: TGTGCCAGCAACTTTATGACATCCCTAGGGTATGGCTACACCTTC
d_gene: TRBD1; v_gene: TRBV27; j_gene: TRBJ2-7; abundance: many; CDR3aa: CASSRTPGQGRYEQYF; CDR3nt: TGTGCCAGCAGTCGAACACCGGGACAGGGGAGGTACGAGCAGTACTTC
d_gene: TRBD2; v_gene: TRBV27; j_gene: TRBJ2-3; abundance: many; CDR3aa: CARTSGKSDTQYF; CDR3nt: TGTGCCCGGACTAGCGGGAAATCAGATACGCAGTATTTT
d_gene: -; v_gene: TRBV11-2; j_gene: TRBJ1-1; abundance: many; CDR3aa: CASSLEGIYTEAFF; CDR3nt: TGTGCCAGCAGCTTAGAAGGGATTTACACTGAAGCTTTCTTT
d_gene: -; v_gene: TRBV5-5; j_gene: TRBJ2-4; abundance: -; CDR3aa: CASSFQGSKNIQYF; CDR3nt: TGTGCCAGCAGCTTTCAGGGTTCGAAAAACATTCAGTACTTC
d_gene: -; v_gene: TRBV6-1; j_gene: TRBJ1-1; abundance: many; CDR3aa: CASTLDRQANTEAFF; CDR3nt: TGTGCCAGCACCCTAGATAGACAGGCCAACACTGAAGCTTTCTTT
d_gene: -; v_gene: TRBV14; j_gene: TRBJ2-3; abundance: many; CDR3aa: CASSQTWDTQYF; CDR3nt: TGTGCCAGCAGCCAGACCTGGGATACGCAGTATTTT
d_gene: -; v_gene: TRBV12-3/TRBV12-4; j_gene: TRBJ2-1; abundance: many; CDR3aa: CASSPSSSYNEQFF; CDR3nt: TGTGCCAGCAGCCCTTCCAGCTCCTACAATGAGCAGTTCTTC
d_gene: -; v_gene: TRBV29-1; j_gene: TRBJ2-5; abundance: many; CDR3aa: CSVARGGETQYF; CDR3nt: TGCAGCGTTGCCAGGGGTGGGGAGACCCAGTACTTC
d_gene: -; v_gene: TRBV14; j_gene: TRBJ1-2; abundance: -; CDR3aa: CASSLVLHYGYTF; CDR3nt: TGTGCCAGCAGCCTAGTCCTCCACTATGGCTACACCTTC
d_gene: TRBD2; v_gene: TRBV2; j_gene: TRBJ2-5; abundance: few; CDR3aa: CAAASGRQQETQYF; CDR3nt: TGTGCCGCGGCTAGCGGGAGACAACAAGAGACCCAGTACTTC
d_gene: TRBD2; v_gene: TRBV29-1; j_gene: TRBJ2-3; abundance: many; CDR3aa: CSHSGTSGTDTQYF; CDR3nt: TGCAGCCACTCCGGGACTAGCGGGACAGATACGCAGTATTTT
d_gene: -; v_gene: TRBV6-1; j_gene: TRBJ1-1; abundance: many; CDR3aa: CASSQSGVSEAFF; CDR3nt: TGTGCCAGCAGCCAATCAGGGGTTTCTGAAGCTTTCTTT
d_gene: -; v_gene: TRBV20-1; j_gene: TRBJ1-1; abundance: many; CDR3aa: CSASPPDTEAFF; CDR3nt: TGCAGTGCTAGCCCGCCGGACACTGAAGCTTTCTTT
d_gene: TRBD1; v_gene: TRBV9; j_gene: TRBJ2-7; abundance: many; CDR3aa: CASSRTGGAGEQYF; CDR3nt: TGTGCCAGCAGCAGAACAGGGGGAGCGGGCGAGCAGTACTTC
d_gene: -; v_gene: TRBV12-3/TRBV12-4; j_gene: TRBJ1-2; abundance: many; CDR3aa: CASSPDSNYGYTF; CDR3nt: TGTGCCAGCAGTCCGGACAGCAACTATGGCTACACCTTC
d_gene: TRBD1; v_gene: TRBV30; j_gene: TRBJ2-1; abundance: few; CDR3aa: CAWSPDRDSEQFF; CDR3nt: TGTGCCTGGAGTCCCGACAGGGATAGTGAGCAGTTCTTC
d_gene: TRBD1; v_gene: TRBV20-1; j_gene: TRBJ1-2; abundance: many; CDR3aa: CSARGRDRGDYGYTF; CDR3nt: TGCAGTGCTCGTGGCCGGGACAGGGGCGACTATGGCTACACCTTC
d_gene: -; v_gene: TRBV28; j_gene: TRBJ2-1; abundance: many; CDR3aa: CASSLGSGSLNNEQFF; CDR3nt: TGTGCCAGCAGTTTAGGTTCGGGGAGTCTTAACAATGAGCAGTTCTTC
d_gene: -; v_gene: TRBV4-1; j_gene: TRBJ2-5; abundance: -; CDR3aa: CASSQVPGVAPQETQYF; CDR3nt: TGCGCCAGCAGCCAAGTTCCAGGGGTAGCGCCCCAAGAGACCCAGTACTTC
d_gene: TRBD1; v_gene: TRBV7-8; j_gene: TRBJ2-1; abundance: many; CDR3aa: CASSLRWTGTQGEQFF; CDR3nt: TGTGCCAGCAGCTTACGTTGGACAGGTACACAGGGTGAGCAGTTCTTC
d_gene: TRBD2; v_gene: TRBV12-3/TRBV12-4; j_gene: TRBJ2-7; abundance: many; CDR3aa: CASSPLASGSGEQYF; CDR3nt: TGTGCCAGCAGTCCGCTGGCTAGCGGGAGTGGCGAGCAGTACTTC
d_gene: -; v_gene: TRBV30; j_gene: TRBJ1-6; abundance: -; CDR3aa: CAWRPRVAPLHF; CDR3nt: TGTGCCTGGAGGCCCAGGGTTGCACCCCTCCACTTT
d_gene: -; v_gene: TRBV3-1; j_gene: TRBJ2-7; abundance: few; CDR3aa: CASSLGVGLNEQYF; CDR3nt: TGTGCCAGCAGCCTAGGGGTCGGATTGAACGAGCAGTACTTC